This T cell receptor beta chain came from a study of cytomegalovirus exposure and HLA in healthy donors. The overall study: Early on, a data release was issued that held 65 million to 100 million unique TCRs from HLA-typed donors.

Study-wide results and caveats: A previous analysis found most TCR beta V segments productive roughly 87% or roughly 30% of the time. Most of the CMV-associated TCR beta chains (in a later analysis) appeared to be HLA-restricted.

Vbeta (60) and Jbeta (13) primers were used in the PCR. Sequenced by immunoSEQ multiplex PCR; TCRdb stores in-frame clones only, minus some. The table has some 200,000 clones, 70% to 80% seen once. To note about this clone: What it binds is not known.

The TCR sequence derives from a girl aged 5-17 years in good health and CMV-seropositive. The sequenced material came from PBMCs.

The CDR3 is CSARDDYEQYF. The CDR3 coding sequence is TGCAGTGCCCGGGATGACTACGAGCAGTACTTC. The V gene is TRBV20-1, the J gene TRBJ2-7; TRBD2 is a possible D gene (5 bases). The CDR3 runs 11 residues. Germline lookup yields CDR1 DFQATT and CDR2 SNEGSKA (reference sequence). Trimming pared 6 bases from V and 3 bases from J, leaving 9 bases between.